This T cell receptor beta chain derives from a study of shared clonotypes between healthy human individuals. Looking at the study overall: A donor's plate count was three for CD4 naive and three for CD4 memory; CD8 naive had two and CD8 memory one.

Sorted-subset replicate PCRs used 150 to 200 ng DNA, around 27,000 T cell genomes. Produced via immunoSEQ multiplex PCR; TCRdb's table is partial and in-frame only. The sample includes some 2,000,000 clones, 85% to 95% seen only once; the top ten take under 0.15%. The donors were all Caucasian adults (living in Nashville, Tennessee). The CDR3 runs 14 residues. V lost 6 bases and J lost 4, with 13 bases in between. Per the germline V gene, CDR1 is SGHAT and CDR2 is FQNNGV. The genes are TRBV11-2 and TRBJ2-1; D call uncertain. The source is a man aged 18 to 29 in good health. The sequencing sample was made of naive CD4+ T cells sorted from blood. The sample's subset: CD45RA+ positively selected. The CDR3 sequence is CASSSLMGYNEQFF. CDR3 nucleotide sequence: TGTGCCAGCAGTTCACTCATGGGATACAATGAGCAGTTCTTC.